The 30 T cell receptor beta chains below were found in one sample sequenced in a study of lung T cells in sarcoidosis with Löfgren's syndrome. TCRdb used MiXCR to reprocess the reads, holding one entry per CDR3 protein. Of about 9,400 distinct CDR3 sequences listed, less than 20% are singletons. The sample taken for sequencing was CD4+ T cells from bronchoalveolar lavage. Source of these receptors: a human donor with sarcoidosis (Löfgren's syndrome or another form), or a control subject (not recorded which).

This clonotype has a count of ten or more. The genes are TRBV18 and TRBJ2-1, with 10 bases that match TRBD2. CDR3 size: 15 residues. Germline-derived CDR1 and CDR2 are KGHSH and LQKENI. Trimming cost V 3 bases and J 5 bases; bases outside gene matches: 4. The CDR3 region has the DNA TGTGCCAGCTCACCGAAGCGGGAGGGCCACAATGAGCAGTTCTTC. As protein: CASSPKREGHNEQFF.

There are many counts of this clonotype. This chain joins TRBV4-2 and TRBJ1-1; 11 bases are shared with TRBD1. J gave up 4 bases and V 0 bases, and 7 bases lay outside the gene matches. Germline CDR1 is LGHNA and CDR2 is YNFKEQ. The CDR3 has 17 residues. The CDR3 is CASSQDGGTGGGTEAFF. The CDR3 bases are TGTGCCAGCAGCCAAGATGGGGGGACAGGGGGGGGCACTGAAGCTTTCTTT.

This clonotype was picked up one time. The CDR3 ends on some other residue instead of the conserved phenylalanine or tryptophan, so this is likely a read error. The DNA is omitted, as the CDR3 cannot be located on it reliably, and the CDR3 follows TCRdb's listing. The chain employs TRBV20-1 and TRBJ1-2. The length of the CDR3 is 12 amino acids, counting both ends. From germline, CDR1 is DFQATT and CDR2 SNEGSKA (reference sequence). The CDR3 loop reads CSALSSNYGCTS.

This clonotype was recorded at least ten times. The chain uses TRBV5-6 and TRBJ2-3; 9 bases align to TRBD2. With 2 bases clipped from V and 6 bases from J, the junction kept 10 bases outside the gene matches. The CDR3 length is 16 residues. Germline loops: CDR1 SGHDT, CDR2 YYEEEE. CDR3 bases: TGTGCCAGCAGCTTATTGGGACTAGCCGCGTCGGATACGCAGTATTTT. This gives the protein CASSLLGLAASDTQYF. The whole variable domain, filled in from reference TRBV5-6 and TRBJ2-3, reads DAGVTQSPTHLIKTRGQQVTLRCSPKSGHDTVSWYQQALGQGPQFIFQYYEEEERQRGNFPDRFSGHQFPNYSSELNVNALLLGDSALYLCASSLLGLAASDTQYFGPGTRLTVL.

This clonotype was observed many times. This sequence joins TRBV9 and TRBJ2-5, with TRBD2 matching over 16 bases. Germline assignment: CDR1 SGDLS and CDR2 YYNGEE. CDR3 length equals 16 residues. Trimming cost V 3 bases and J 5 bases; bases outside gene matches: 4. CDR3 amino acids: CASSDGTSGGAETQYF. CDR3 sequence (DNA): TGTGCCAGCAGCGATGGGACTAGCGGGGGGGCCGAGACCCAGTACTTC.

There are many counts of this clonotype. V and J are TRBV2 and TRBJ1-5, with no clear D. The CDR3 runs 15 residues. The V gene lost 2 bases and the J gene lost 5 bases, with 13 bases spanning the gap. The germline gives CDR1 SNHLY, CDR2 FYNNEI. The CDR3 region is CASSEWGSTDQPQHF. In DNA form, the CDR3 reads TGTGCCAGCAGTGAATGGGGAAGCACCGATCAGCCCCAGCATTTT.

This clonotype was observed many times. One junction end does not reproduce the germline sequence, and a read error may be involved. This chain connects TRBV19 to TRBJ1-2; possibly TRBD1 for D (5 bases). CDR1 and CDR2 from the germline V gene are LNHDA and SQIVND (reference sequence). This CDR3 spans 12 amino acids. The CDR3 sequence is CASSTGDYGYTF. The CDR3 DNA reads as TGTGCCAGCAGTACGGGGGACTATGGCTACACCTTC.

The table lists this clonotype with many counts. The chain joins TRBV15 to TRBJ2-1, with 10 nucleotides matching TRBD2. This CDR3 comprises 16 residues. Trimming cost V 1 base and J 4 bases; bases outside gene matches: 4. CDR1 and CDR2 (germline): LNHNV, YYDKDF (reference sequence). As DNA, the CDR3 is TGTGCCACCAGCAGAGGTACTAGCGGGGCTTACAATGAGCAGTTCTTC. It encodes CATSRGTSGAYNEQFF. Full variable domain (rest looked up from reference TRBV15 and TRBJ2-1): DAMVIQNPRYQVTQFGKPVTLSCSQTLNHNVMYWYQQKSSQAPKLLFHYYDKDFNNEADTPDNFQSRRPNTSFCFLDIRSPGLGDTAMYLCATSRGTSGAYNEQFFGPGTRLTVL.

This clonotype was observed many times. This chain connects TRBV10-3 to TRBJ1-1; D perhaps matches TRBD1 (5 bases). V lost 2 bases to trimming and J lost 6 bases, with 16 bases between them. The CDR3 length is 15 residues. Germline V gene lookup returns CDR1 ENHRY and CDR2 SYGVKD. CDR3 DNA: TGTGCCATCAGTGAGGCTGCAGGGCTTGGCGCTGAAGCTTTCTTT. Amino acid sequence: CAISEAAGLGAEAFF.

In its sample, this clonotype is medium-sized (0.01 to 0.1%). CDR3 nucleotide sequence: TGTGCCAGCAGTCGCGCCGGGCCTAACACTGAAGCTTTCTTT. Its protein is CASSRAGPNTEAFF. This rearrangement joins TRBV28 to TRBJ1-1; D remains unclear. Per germline, CDR1 MDHEN and CDR2 SYDVKM. The CDR3 has 14 residues. V was cut by 5 bases and J by 2 bases, with 12 bases left in between.

The table lists this clonotype with many counts. The chain couples TRBV2 to TRBJ2-3; 9 bases are a match to TRBD2. Trimming took 4 bases from V and 4 from J; bases not matched to a gene: 6. Germline V gene lookup returns CDR1 SNHLY and CDR2 FYNNEI. CDR3 size: 15 residues. The CDR3 region has the DNA TGTGCCAGCAGTGTAAGCGGGAGGAGTCCAGATACGCAGTATTTT. Its translation: CASSVSGRSPDTQYF.

Of note for this clonotype: The final CDR3 position lacks the conserved phenylalanine or tryptophan, pointing to a likely read error. The V call is TRBV6-4, the J call TRBJ1-1, with unresolved D. The CDR3 is 12 residues long. The germline V gene encodes CDR1 MRHNA and CDR2 SNTAGT. V lost 9 bases, J lost 0 bases, and 8 bases lay in between. The CDR3 region has the DNA TGTGCCAGTCGAGGTGTGAACACTGAAGCTTTCGTT. Translating gives CASRGVNTEAFV.

This clonotype is termed medium-sized. The chain uses TRBV28 and TRBJ2-7; D possibly matches TRBD1 or TRBD2 (5 bases each). The CDR3 runs to 16 residues. Looked up from germline, CDR1 is MDHEN and CDR2 is SYDVKM. Trimming removed 5 bases at V and 1 base at J, with 18 bases between. The CDR3 is CASSRNGAGESYEQYF. The CDR3 DNA reads TGTGCCAGCAGTAGAAACGGGGCGGGTGAGTCCTACGAGCAGTACTTC.

The chain couples TRBV27 to TRBJ1-4; 9 nucleotides agree with TRBD1. From germline, CDR1 is MNHEY and CDR2 SMNVEV (reference sequence). The CDR3 is 12 amino acids. With V trimmed by 8 bases and J by 11 bases, 6 bases remained unmatched. CDR3 protein: CASCVTGGKLFF. The CDR3, as DNA: TGTGCCAGCTGCGTGACAGGGGGGAAACTGTTTTTT.

There are many counts of this clonotype. This chain uses TRBV6-6 with TRBJ1-4, with D hard to call. V was shortened by 0 bases and J by 0 bases, with 11 bases between the two germline ends. The CDR3 covers 17 residues. Germline V CDR1 and CDR2: MNHNY, SVGAGI (reference sequence). CDR3 nucleotides: TGTGCCAGCAGTTACTCGAACCAGGCCACAACTAATGAAAAACTGTTTTTT. It encodes CASSYSNQATTNEKLFF.

This clonotype occurred a few times. This chain connects TRBV5-4 to TRBJ2-5, with D maybe TRBD2 (6 bases). The CDR3 sequence is 15 residues long. V dropped 4 bases and J dropped 3 bases, with 16 bases sitting between them. The germline CDR1 and CDR2 sequences are SGHNT and YYREEE (reference sequence). The CDR3: CASSTGGRGKETQYF. The CDR3 DNA reads TGTGCCAGCAGCACTGGAGGGCGGGGTAAAGAGACCCAGTACTTC.

This clonotype was seen many times. This rearrangement joins TRBV28 to TRBJ2-7, with D perhaps matching TRBD2 (6 bases). The V gene's germline CDR1 is MDHEN and CDR2 SYDVKM. Trimming took 1 base from V and 2 from J, leaving 9 bases between them. This CDR3 region has 14 residues. The CDR3 nucleotides read TGTGCCAGCAGTTTATCCGGCGGGACCTACGAGCAGTACTTC. It specifies CASSLSGGTYEQYF.

The sample holds many counts of this clonotype. This sequence joins TRBV10-3 and TRBJ2-1; no clear D gene. CDR1 and CDR2 (germline): ENHRY, SYGVKD. This CDR3 spans 12 amino acids. V lost 4 bases and J lost 7, with 8 bases in between. The CDR3 DNA follows: TGTGCCATCAGTGGAGAAGGGAATGAGCAGTTCTTC. Its translation is CAISGEGNEQFF.

This clonotype is judged medium-sized (0.01 to 0.1%). The genes are TRBV19 and TRBJ2-1, with D possibly matching TRBD1 (8 bases). Trimming pared 6 bases from V and 2 bases from J, leaving 20 bases between. In germline, CDR1 is LNHDA, CDR2 SQIVND (reference sequence). The CDR3 extends over 17 amino acids. The CDR3 region is CASSKDATGGAYNEQFF. CDR3 sequence (DNA): TGTGCCAGTAGCAAAGACGCCACAGGGGGGGCCTACAATGAGCAGTTCTTC.

This clonotype showed up many times. The chain recombines TRBV28 with TRBJ2-3; 7 positions agree with TRBD2. The CDR3 sequence is 14 residues long. Germline V CDR1 and CDR2: MDHEN, SYDVKM. Germline trimming cut 10 bases from V and 11 bases from J; bases unmatched to any gene: 18. The CDR3 DNA reads as TGTGCCACCACGGGGACTAATTTTTCGCCTCGGCAGTATTTT. It codes for CATTGTNFSPRQYF. Variable domain in full (rest from reference TRBV28 and TRBJ2-3): DVKVTQSSRYLVKRTGEKVFLECVQDMDHENMFWYRQDPGLGLRLIYFSYDVKMKEKGDIPEGYSVSREKKERFSLILESASTNQTSMYLCATTGTNFSPRQYFGPGTRLTVL.

As for this clonotype: A much larger clone sits a single nucleotide away, making a read error possible. The V and J genes are TRBV29-1 and TRBJ1-2; D may be TRBD1 (6 bases). CDR1 is SQVTM and CDR2 is ANQGSEA in the germline V gene. This CDR3 is built from 13 residues. The CDR3 spells CNVGAGDFYGYTF. DNA for the CDR3: TGCAACGTTGGGGCAGGGGACTTCTATGGCTACACCTTC.

In this sample, this clonotype turned up many times. This rearrangement joins TRBV5-1 to TRBJ2-6; 7 bases map to TRBD1. The germline CDR1 and CDR2 sequences are SGHRS and YFSETQ. V lost 4 bases, J lost 1 base, and 11 bases stayed unmatched. The CDR3 extends over 18 amino acids. DNA of the CDR3: TGCGCCAGCAGCCGAACAGGGGAATGGATATCTGGGGCCAACGTCCTGACTTTC. Its translation is CASSRTGEWISGANVLTF. Together with reference TRBV5-1 and TRBJ2-6, the CDR3 gives the full variable domain: KAGVTQTPRYLIKTRGQQVTLSCSPISGHRSVSWYQQTPGQGLQFLFEYFSETQRNKGNFPGRFSGRQFSNSRSEMNVSTLELGDSALYLCASSRTGEWISGANVLTFGAGSRLTVL.

In the case of this clonotype: This may come from a read error, since a much larger clone is one base off. The gene calls are TRBV5-5 and TRBJ2-1; D tentatively reads TRBD1 or TRBD2 (5 bases each). The germline V gene has CDR1 SGHKS and CDR2 YYEKEE (reference sequence). The CDR3 length is 15 residues. V was pared by 0 bases and J by 0 bases, with 7 bases between. Here the CDR3 reads CASSLEGSSYNEQFF. DNA of the CDR3: TGTGCCAGCAGCTTGGAGGGGAGCTCCTACAATGAGCAGTTCTTC.

This clonotype was picked up many times. Here the CDR3 reads CASSELAGGWNTGELFF. The DNA of the CDR3 is TGTGCCAGCAGTGAACTAGCGGGAGGATGGAACACCGGGGAGCTGTTTTTT. The chain uses TRBV6-1 and TRBJ2-2; 11 nucleotides match TRBD2. The CDR3 consists of 17 residues. The V gene's germline CDR1 is MNHNS and CDR2 SASEGT. V was pared by 2 bases and J by 1 base, with 3 bases of the junction left unmatched.

This clonotype was seen a single time. One junction end does not reproduce the germline sequence, and a read error may be involved. The chain joins TRBV6-5 to TRBJ2-7, with no clear D. This CDR3 region has 16 residues. Germline V CDR1 and CDR2: MNHEY, SVGAGI. The CDR3 DNA sequence: TGTGCCGGCAGCTACTCGGACGCGTCCCTTTCCTACGAGCAGTACTTC. It encodes CAGSYSDASLSYEQYF.

This clonotype occurred many times. The V gene is TRBV5-1, the J gene TRBJ1-4; D is ambiguous. V was clipped by 4 bases and J by 0 bases, with 13 bases between them. The germline CDR1 and CDR2 sequences are SGHRS and YFSETQ. The CDR3 loop spans 16 amino acids. The CDR3 DNA is TGCGCCAGCAGCCGGAGTGGGGTGACAACTAATGAAAAACTGTTTTTT. Amino acids: CASSRSGVTTNEKLFF.

There are many counts of this clonotype. The chain links TRBV20-1 to TRBJ2-7; a weak D match, TRBD2 (6 bases). V dropped 3 bases and J dropped 5 bases, with 17 bases sitting between them. Germline V lookup: CDR1 DFQATT, CDR2 SNEGSKA (reference sequence). The CDR3 length is 14 residues. The CDR3 loop reads CSASPGLRTDEQYF. CDR3 sequence (DNA): TGCAGTGCTAGTCCGGGACTCAGAACGGACGAGCAGTACTTC.

To note about this clonotype: Just one base apart from a much larger clone, this may be a read error. The genes are TRBV10-3 and TRBJ2-7, with D maybe TRBD1 (6 bases). V was trimmed by 4 bases and J by 12 bases, leaving 13 bases between them. Germline V gene lookup returns CDR1 ENHRY and CDR2 SYGVKD. CDR3 size: 11 residues. The CDR3, as DNA: TGTGCCATCAGTGGGTTAGGGACAACGTACTTC. Translation: CAISGLGTTYF.

About this clonotype itself: A much larger clone differs from this one at a single base, so this may be a read error. Without the conserved terminal phenylalanine or tryptophan, this CDR3 likely stems from a read error. The CDR3 loop is CASSQTGGDYEQYL. CDR3 DNA: TGTGCCAGCAGCCAAACGGGAGGAGACTACGAGCAGTACCTC. The rearrangement joins TRBV3-1 to TRBJ2-7, with 7 nucleotides matching TRBD2. Per the germline V gene, CDR1 is LGHDT and CDR2 is YNNKEL (reference sequence). The CDR3 is 14 residues long. The J segment lost 3 bases and the V segment lost 2 bases, leaving 4 bases of the junction unmatched.

The sample holds a few counts of this clonotype. V usage is TRBV5-1 and J usage is TRBJ2-7; 8 positions match TRBD1. The J segment lost 0 bases and the V segment lost 4 bases, leaving 12 bases of the junction unmatched. The CDR3 extends over 17 amino acids. Germline V gene data show CDR1 as SGHRS and CDR2 as YFSETQ. CDR3 nucleotide sequence: TGCGCCAGCAGCCTCGATAGTCCCGGGACAGGCTCCTACGAGCAGTACTTC. As protein: CASSLDSPGTGSYEQYF. The full variable domain, rest sourced from reference TRBV5-1 and TRBJ2-7, is KAGVTQTPRYLIKTRGQQVTLSCSPISGHRSVSWYQQTPGQGLQFLFEYFSETQRNKGNFPGRFSGRQFSNSRSEMNVSTLELGDSALYLCASSLDSPGTGSYEQYFGPGTRLTVT.